The 18 T cell receptor beta chains presented below share a single source sample, sequenced in a study of Tregs in tolerant kidney transplant recipients. Recipient PBMCs carried a CFSE label and met irradiated graft donor PBMCs for over five days before FACS sorting. The antigens these receptors bind are not known. Using immunoSEQ multiplex PCR, the repertoire was profiled, and TCRdb retains in-frame clones only, with some absent. This repertoire includes about 3,000 clones. Sample: CD8+ T cells from blood cultured with allogeneic cells, taken before the transplant. These receptors all come from a human patient who received a combined kidney and bone marrow transplant.

As concerns this clone: The CDR3 is cut off 3 residues early in the read; its end comes from the germline J gene. This chain connects TRBV7-9 to TRBJ1-1; TRBD1 matches at 10 bases. This CDR3 has 14 amino acids. Germline CDR1 is SEHNR and CDR2 is FQNEAQ (reference sequence). The trim removed 5 bases at V and 5 bases at J, leaving 5 bases unmatched. The part of the CDR3 DNA that was read is TGTGCCAGCAGCAGGGGACAGGGGCAGACTGAA. This codes for CASSRGQGQTE. The CDR3 reads in full as CASSRGQGQTEAFF.

With respect to this clone: A junction end diverges from the germline sequence, so it may reflect a read error. The CDR3 is cut off 3 residues early in the read; its end comes from the germline J gene. The V call is TRBV4-2, the J call TRBJ2-6, with a tentative D call TRBD2 (5 bases). CDR1 and CDR2 (germline): LGHNA, YNFKEQ. The CDR3 covers 15 residues. CDR3 DNA (partial): TGCGCCAGCAGCCCGGGGAGCTCTGGGGCCAACGTC. As protein: CASSPGSSGANV. Given in full, the CDR3 is CASSPGSSGANVLTF.

With respect to this clone: The read is 3 residues too short to cover the CDR3 end, so that end is filled in from the germline J gene. The chain joins TRBV9 to TRBJ1-1; D uncertain. Trimming stripped 0 bases from V and 3 bases from J, with 6 bases between. Germline loops: CDR1 SGDLS, CDR2 YYNGEE. The CDR3 contains 13 residues. The sequenced CDR3 bases are TGTGCCAGCAGCGTAGGTCTATACACTGAA. Protein: CASSVGLYTE. The entire CDR3 sequence reads CASSVGLYTEAFF.

Worth noting for this clone: The read comes to an end 3 residues before the CDR3 does, leaving the germline J gene to fill in the end. The chain uses TRBV5-5 and TRBJ1-1; TRBD1 might be the D (5 bases). The CDR3 length is 14 residues. V dropped 4 bases and J dropped 3 bases, with 13 bases sitting between them. Germline-derived CDR1 and CDR2 are SGHKS and YYEKEE (reference sequence). The part of the CDR3 DNA that was read is TGTGCCAGCAGCCTTTGGAGGGGAGACACTGAA. Amino acids: CASSLWRGDTE. The entire CDR3 is CASSLWRGDTEAFF. The full variable domain, completed using reference TRBV5-5 and TRBJ1-1, is DAGVTQSPTHLIKTRGQQVTLRCSPISGHKSVSWYQQVLGQGPQFIFQYYEKEERGRGNFPDRFSARQFPNYSSELNVNALLLGDSALYLCASSLWRGDTEAFFGQGTRLTVV.

Concerning this clone itself: The read is 3 residues too short to cover the CDR3 end, so that end is filled in from the germline J gene. This chain links TRBV7-2 with TRBJ2-3; D unresolved. V gave up 5 bases and J gave up 5 bases, with 17 bases separating them. Germline V lookup: CDR1 SGHTA, CDR2 FQGNSA. CDR3 size: 15 residues. CDR3 bases read: TGTGCCAGCAGCGCCGACTGGTCGCACGGAGATACG. Protein product: CASSADWSHGDT. Given in full, the CDR3 is CASSADWSHGDTQYF. The full variable domain, completed using reference TRBV7-2 and TRBJ2-3, is GAGVSQSPSNKVTEKGKDVELRCDPISGHTALYWYRQSLGQGLEFLIYFQGNSAPDKSGLPSDRFSAERTGGSVSTLTIQRTQQEDSAVYLCASSADWSHGDTQYFGPGTRLTVL.

According to its frequency, this clone is medium-sized. Sequencing ends 3 residues short of the CDR3 end; the germline J gene provides the rest. The V call is TRBV5-6, the J call TRBJ2-2; D gene unclear. CDR3 length: 13 amino acids. In germline, CDR1 is SGHDT, CDR2 YYEEEE. Trimming removed 1 base at V and 3 bases at J, with 4 bases between. The sequenced part of the CDR3 DNA is TGTGCCAGCAGCTTGAGGTACACCGGGGAG. Translated, it gives CASSLRYTGE. From start to end, the CDR3 is CASSLRYTGELFF.

A word on this clone: The CDR3 end lies 3 residues beyond the end of the read and is filled in from the germline J gene. This rearrangement joins TRBV4-1 to TRBJ2-7, with 8 bases aligning to TRBD2. Germline V gene data show CDR1 as MGHRA and CDR2 as YSYEKL. Trimming at V came to 1 base and at J to 2 bases, leaving 13 bases not matched to a gene. The CDR3 runs to 18 residues. The covered CDR3 bases are TGCGCCAGCAGCCAAGTGCCTCCTTTAGCGGGATTCGCCTACGAG. Its translation is CASSQVPPLAGFAYE. The whole CDR3 reads CASSQVPPLAGFAYEQYF.

A remark on this clone: The missing CDR3 end, 3 residues past where the read stops, is filled in from the germline J gene. The chain couples TRBV7-8 to TRBJ2-1; 8 bases line up with TRBD1. The CDR3 totals 16 residues. Germline V gene sequence: CDR1 SGHVS, CDR2 FQNEAQ. The J segment lost 7 bases and the V segment lost 3 bases, leaving 11 bases of the junction unmatched. CDR3 bases read: TGTGCCAGCAGCTTTAACAGGGGGGTTTACGGGAATGAG. This gives the protein CASSFNRGVYGNE. The CDR3 in full is CASSFNRGVYGNEQFF.

For this clone: The read terminates 3 residues ahead of where the CDR3 ends, so the germline J gene completes it. The chain has TRBV7-6 and TRBJ2-1; D might be TRBD2 (6 bases). The CDR3 length is 11 residues. Germline V gives CDR1 SGHVS, CDR2 FNYEAQ. Trimming took off 5 bases at V and 9 bases at J, with 8 bases between the two ends. CDR3 bases read: TGTGCCAGCAGCGCCGGGGGTGAG. Translation gives CASSAGGE. The CDR3, in full, reads CASSAGGEQFF.

As for this clone: The observed sequence ends 3 residues before the CDR3 terminus, with the missing tail filled in from the germline J gene. The V call is TRBV11-2, the J call TRBJ2-5; 8 bases map to TRBD2. The V gene's germline CDR1 is SGHAT and CDR2 FQNNGV. This CDR3 spans 15 amino acids. J gave up 5 bases and V 3 bases, and 8 bases lay outside the gene matches. The sequenced CDR3 bases are TGTGCCAGCAGCTTCAGCCCTAGCGGGCGGGAGACC. This sequence encodes CASSFSPSGRET. The CDR3 in full is CASSFSPSGRETQYF. The full variable domain, in which reference TRBV11-2 and TRBJ2-5 provide the parts outside the CDR3, is EAGVAQSPRYKIIEKRQSVAFWCNPISGHATLYWYQQILGQGPKLLIQFQNNGVVDDSQLPKDRFSAERLKGVDSTLKIQPAKLEDSAVYLCASSFSPSGRETQYFGPGTRLLVL.

As to this clone: The CDR3 extends 3 residues past the end of the read, so its final part is completed from the germline J gene. J is TRBJ2-3 and V is TRBV20-1; no reliable D call. CDR3 length equals 15 residues. Germline values: CDR1 DFQATT, CDR2 SNEGSKA (reference sequence). Deletions cut 6 bases from V and 2 bases from J, with 18 bases between. CDR3 bases read: TGCAGTGCCCGCGGTTTTGAGGCTGACACAGATACG. Protein: CSARGFEADTDT. The complete CDR3 sequence is CSARGFEADTDTQYF.

With regard to this clone: Coverage ceases 3 residues before the CDR3 finishes, and the germline J gene fills in the end. The gene calls are TRBV27 and TRBJ1-2; weak D call: TRBD1 (5 bases). The V end lost 5 bases, the J end lost 2 bases, and 18 bases lay between the germline ends. CDR3 length: 16 residues. Germline V CDR1 and CDR2: MNHEY, SMNVEV (reference sequence). The CDR3 region is CASSPMGGPGNYGYTF. The CDR3 bases that were read are TGTGCCAGCAGTCCGATGGGGGGTCCGGGGAACTATGGC.

Points on this clone: The read ends 3 residues shy of where the CDR3 ends; the end is completed using the germline J gene. The chain couples TRBV19 to TRBJ1-5, with 7 bases identical to TRBD1. The CDR3 contains 15 residues. CDR1 and CDR2 (germline): LNHDA, SQIVND (reference sequence). V lost 7 bases to trimming and J lost 7 bases; unmatched junction nucleotides: 13. CDR3 in amino acids: CASTTIQGLGQPQHF. Partial CDR3 DNA: TGTGCCAGTACCACCATACAGGGGTTAGGGCAGCCC.

A remark on this clone: The read terminates 3 residues ahead of where the CDR3 ends, so the germline J gene completes it. The genes are TRBV6-1 and TRBJ1-6, with 8 bases that match TRBD1. The CDR3 contains 14 residues. Germline trimming cut 3 bases from V and 5 bases from J; bases unmatched to any gene: 0. The germline V gene encodes CDR1 MNHNS and CDR2 SASEGT. The CDR3 bases that were read are TGTGCCAGCAGTGAGACAGGGGATAATTCACCC. Encoded protein: CASSETGDNSP. From start to end, the CDR3 is CASSETGDNSPLHF.

With respect to this clone: The junction does not match germline at one end; this may be a read error. The read is 3 residues too short to cover the CDR3 end, so that end is filled in from the germline J gene. The chain employs TRBV4-2 and TRBJ2-7; TRBD2 matches 8 bases. CDR3 length: 15 residues. CDR1 and CDR2 from the germline V gene are LGHNA and YNFKEQ. The CDR3 bases that were read are TGCGCCAGCAGCCAAGGTCCGCGGGGGGCCTACGAG. This gives the protein CASSQGPRGAYE. The entire CDR3 reads CASSQGPRGAYEQYF.

Note on this clone: From the germline J gene comes the end of the CDR3, since the read stops 3 residues before it. This chain joins TRBV7-7 and TRBJ2-5; no firm D call. Per germline, CDR1 SSHAT and CDR2 FNYEAQ (reference sequence). This CDR3 has 15 residues. V was shortened by 4 bases and J by 2 bases, with 14 bases between the two germline ends. Partial CDR3 DNA: TGTGCCAGCAGCTATCGAAATTCAGAACAAGAGACC. This gives the protein CASSYRNSEQET. In full, the CDR3 reads CASSYRNSEQETQYF.

For this clone: The CDR3 extends 3 residues past the end of the read, so its final part is completed from the germline J gene. The rearrangement joins TRBV2 to TRBJ2-7; TRBD1 aligns across 10 bases. From germline, CDR1 is SNHLY and CDR2 FYNNEI. Trimming cost V 6 bases and J 4 bases; bases outside gene matches: 9. This CDR3 has 15 amino acids. The CDR3 DNA, read in part, is TGTGCCAGCAGGGTGGGACAGGGGTCGGTTTACGAG. Its translation is CASRVGQGSVYE. The full CDR3 reads CASRVGQGSVYEQYF.

According to its frequency, this clone is medium-sized (0.01 to 0.1%). From the germline J gene comes the end of the CDR3, since the read stops 3 residues before it. The chain joins TRBV11-2 to TRBJ1-2; D not resolved. Germline CDR1 reads SGHAT; CDR2 reads FQNNGV. The V and J ends lost 1 base and 6 bases respectively, with 6 bases between them. There are 12 residues in the CDR3. The DNA read from the CDR3 is TGTGCCAGCAGCTTAGGCAGGAATGGC. It translates to CASSLGRNG. The complete CDR3 reads CASSLGRNGYTF.